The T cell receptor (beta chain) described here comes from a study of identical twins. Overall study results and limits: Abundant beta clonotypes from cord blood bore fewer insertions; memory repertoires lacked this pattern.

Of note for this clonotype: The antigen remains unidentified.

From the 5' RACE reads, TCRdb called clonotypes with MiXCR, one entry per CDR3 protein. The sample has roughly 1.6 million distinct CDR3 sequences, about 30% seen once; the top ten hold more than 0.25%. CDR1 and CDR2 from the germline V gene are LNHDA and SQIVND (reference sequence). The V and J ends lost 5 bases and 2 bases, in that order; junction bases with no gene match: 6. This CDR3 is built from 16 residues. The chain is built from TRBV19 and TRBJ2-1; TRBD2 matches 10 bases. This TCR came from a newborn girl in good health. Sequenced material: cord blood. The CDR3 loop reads CASSPQSGRAYNEQFF. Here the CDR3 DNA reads TGTGCCAGTAGTCCCCAAAGCGGGAGGGCCTACAATGAGCAGTTCTTC.